These 28 T cell receptor beta chains were all obtained from the same sample, sequenced in a study of cytomegalovirus exposure and HLA in healthy donors. This PCR relied on a set of 60 Vbeta primers and 13 Jbeta primers. The assay was immunoSEQ multiplex PCR, and TCRdb's table has in-frame clones only and misses some. The data show some 150,000 clones, 65% to 80% seen once. The specimen sequenced was PBMCs. All receptors come from a male donor in good health and CMV-seronegative.

This clone was seen once. V and J are TRBV27 and TRBJ1-1; D perhaps matches TRBD1 (5 bases). Trimming pared 2 bases from V and 4 bases from J, leaving 11 bases between. The CDR3 has 14 residues. In germline, CDR1 is MNHEY, CDR2 SMNVEV (reference sequence). The CDR3 nucleotides read TGTGCCAGCAGTTTAGGGAGGGGCGGCACTGAAGCTTTCTTT. Encoded protein: CASSLGRGGTEAFF.

The chain combines TRBV27 with TRBJ2-2, with 7 nucleotides matching TRBD2. Trimming removed 1 base from V and 6 bases from J; junction bases left unmatched: 8. Germline V lookup: CDR1 MNHEY, CDR2 SMNVEV (reference sequence). This CDR3 is 16 amino acids long. As DNA, the CDR3 is TGTGCCAGCAGTTTATGGAGCGGGACCCGCCCCGGGGAGCTGTTTTTT. Encoded protein: CASSLWSGTRPGELFF.

On this clone itself: The sample holds other DNA sequences that translate to the same CDR3. This rearrangement joins TRBV7-9 to TRBJ1-3; D is undetermined. This CDR3 comprises 16 residues. The V end was cut by 1 base, the J end by 0 bases, with 10 bases between. Germline-derived CDR1 and CDR2 are SEHNR and FQNEAQ (reference sequence). CDR3 amino acids: CASSLVGSISGNTIYF. The DNA for the CDR3 is TGTGCCAGCAGCTTAGTGGGCTCAATCTCTGGAAACACCATATATTTT. Using reference TRBV7-9 and TRBJ1-3 for the parts outside the CDR3, the full variable domain is DTGVSQNPRHKITKRGQNVTFRCDPISEHNRLYWYRQTLGQGPEFLTYFQNEAQLEKSRLLSDRFSAERPKGSFSTLEIQRTEQGDSAMYLCASSLVGSISGNTIYFGEGSWLTVV.

The chain links TRBV7-2 to TRBJ2-5, with TRBD2 identical over 10 bases. This CDR3 is built from 15 residues. Germline assignment: CDR1 SGHTA and CDR2 FQGNSA. The junction had 8 bases not matched to a gene; V was cut back by 7 bases and J by 3 bases. The CDR3 protein is CASTIQAGGKETQYF. The CDR3 nucleotides read TGTGCCAGCACCATCCAAGCGGGGGGGAAAGAGACCCAGTACTTC. The full variable domain, its missing parts supplied by reference TRBV7-2 and TRBJ2-5, is GAGVSQSPSNKVTEKGKDVELRCDPISGHTALYWYRQSLGQGLEFLIYFQGNSAPDKSGLPSDRFSAERTGGSVSTLTIQRTQQEDSAVYLCASTIQAGGKETQYFGPGTRLLVL.

This chain links TRBV25-1 with TRBJ1-2, with D perhaps matching TRBD1 (6 bases). The V end was cut by 5 bases, the J end by 7 bases, with 17 bases between. The CDR3 runs 14 residues. In germline, CDR1 is MGHDK, CDR2 SYGVNS. The CDR3 DNA follows: TGTGCCAGCAGTTCGGGAATACAGGGCCGTGGCTACACCTTC. This translates into CASSSGIQGRGYTF.

This clone was observed a handful of times. The V call is TRBV5-1, the J call TRBJ1-6, with 8 bases matching TRBD1. Germline-derived CDR1 and CDR2 are SGHRS and YFSETQ. With 1 base clipped from V and 8 bases from J, the junction kept 5 bases outside the gene matches. This CDR3 has 15 residues. The CDR3 spells CASSLRTGWDSPLHF. CDR3 DNA: TGCGCCAGCAGCTTGAGGACAGGGTGGGATTCACCCCTCCACTTT.

In nucleotides, the CDR3 is TGTGCCAGCCGATCCTCTCAGGGCATTGGAAACACCATATATTTT. Translated, it gives CASRSSQGIGNTIYF. The chain uses TRBV19 and TRBJ1-3, with TRBD1 as a possible D gene (5 bases). With 9 bases removed from V and 3 bases from J, the gap between germline ends came to 18 bases. Per the germline V gene, CDR1 is LNHDA and CDR2 is SQIVND (reference sequence). This CDR3 spans 15 amino acids.

In its sample, this clone was seen a few times. V gene TRBV19 combines with J gene TRBJ2-5; 12 bases match TRBD1. This CDR3 comprises 16 residues. V lost 5 bases and J lost 4; bases outside the gene matches: 8. Germline loops: CDR1 LNHDA, CDR2 SQIVND (reference sequence). CDR3 coding DNA: TGTGCCAGTAGTTCTCCGGGACAGGGGGCTGGAGAGACCCAGTACTTC. Translating it yields CASSSPGQGAGETQYF.

V and J are TRBV6-1 and TRBJ2-7; 10 positions match TRBD1. The CDR3 is 14 residues long. Germline CDR1 MNHNS, CDR2 SASEGT. V lost 5 bases to trimming and J lost 6 bases; unmatched junction nucleotides: 7. This CDR3 is CASSLDRGFIEQYF. The CDR3 bases are TGTGCCAGCAGTCTGGACAGGGGGTTTATCGAGCAGTACTTC.

The rearrangement joins TRBV14 to TRBJ1-4; unclear D gene. The V gene lost 1 base and the J gene lost 5 bases, with 5 bases spanning the gap. This CDR3 has 13 residues. Germline V gene data show CDR1 as SGHDN and CDR2 as FVKESK. The CDR3: CASSQGRNEKLFF. Here the CDR3 DNA reads TGTGCCAGCAGCCAAGGTAGAAATGAAAAACTGTTTTTT.

CDR3 coding DNA: TGTGCCAGTTCTGACAGGGCGATAATTTACGGCTACACCTTC. Protein product: CASSDRAIIYGYTF. J is TRBJ1-2 and V is TRBV19; 7 nucleotides align to TRBD1. The germline V gene encodes CDR1 LNHDA and CDR2 SQIVND (reference sequence). The CDR3 has 14 amino acids. The junction had 14 bases not matched to a gene; V was cut back by 8 bases and J by 8 bases.

The chain is built from TRBV27 and TRBJ2-1, with 9 positions matching TRBD1. The germline V gene encodes CDR1 MNHEY and CDR2 SMNVEV (reference sequence). This CDR3 has 14 residues. The J segment lost 4 bases and the V segment lost 3 bases, leaving 1 base of the junction unmatched. CDR3 sequence: CASSFGTGYNEQFF. As DNA, the CDR3 is TGTGCCAGCAGTTTCGGGACAGGGTACAATGAGCAGTTCTTC.

This chain links TRBV2 with TRBJ2-7; 7 bases line up with TRBD1. The CDR3 covers 13 residues. With 8 bases clipped from V and 1 base from J, the junction kept 5 bases outside the gene matches. From germline, CDR1 is SNHLY and CDR2 FYNNEI. CDR3 DNA sequence: TGTGCCAGCGGGACAGCGCATTCCTACGAGCAGTACTTC. Its translation is CASGTAHSYEQYF.

This clone was seen once. This chain connects TRBV5-1 to TRBJ1-5, with TRBD1 matching 9 bases. The ends lost 4 bases at V and 6 bases at J; junction bases unmatched: 8. The germline CDR1 and CDR2 sequences are SGHRS and YFSETQ. The CDR3 sequence is 15 residues long. The DNA for the CDR3 is TGCGCCAGCAGCCCGGGGGGGACAGGGAGTCAGCCCCAGCATTTT. Translation: CASSPGGTGSQPQHF.

This clone was counted between two and nine times. This chain links TRBV6-1 with TRBJ2-1; possible D gene TRBD1, 5 bases. This CDR3 has 15 amino acids. Germline CDR1 MNHNS, CDR2 SASEGT. The V and J ends lost 6 bases and 6 bases respectively, with 18 bases between them. The CDR3 DNA is TGTGCCAGCAGCCCCTTAGGGGCGGCGGTCAATGAGCAGTTCTTC. This gives the protein CASSPLGAAVNEQFF.

In its sample, this clone was seen a few times. The V gene is TRBV9, the J gene TRBJ1-6; unclear D gene. Germline-derived CDR1 and CDR2 are SGDLS and YYNGEE. V gave up 4 bases and J gave up 5 bases, with 16 bases separating them. The CDR3 has 16 amino acids. The CDR3 DNA is TGTGCCAGCAGCACAAGCGGGGATTCAAATAATTCACCCCTCCACTTT. Protein sequence: CASSTSGDSNNSPLHF.

This clone has a single count. The rearrangement uses TRBV4-1 and TRBJ2-1; the D gene is possibly TRBD1 (5 bases). The CDR3 spans 17 residues. The V gene lost 4 bases and the J gene lost 0 bases, with 16 bases spanning the gap. Per germline, CDR1 MGHRA and CDR2 YSYEKL. CDR3 DNA: TGCGCCAGCAGCCGAGCCCTGACAGCCAACTCCTACAATGAGCAGTTCTTC. Translating it yields CASSRALTANSYNEQFF.

There are a few counts of this clone. The V and J genes are TRBV7-8 and TRBJ2-5; 7 bases map to TRBD2. Germline-derived CDR1 and CDR2 are SGHVS and FQNEAQ. After removal of 4 bases from V and 4 bases from J, the junction contained 9 bases not matched to a gene. CDR3 size: 15 residues. CDR3 residues: CASSSSGSGRETQYF. For the CDR3, the DNA is TGTGCCAGCAGCTCTAGCGGTTCGGGACGAGAGACCCAGTACTTC.

V usage is TRBV5-1 and J usage is TRBJ2-1, with TRBD2 matching over 7 bases. CDR3 length: 16 residues. The V and J ends lost 1 base and 1 base, in that order; junction bases with no gene match: 5. CDR1 SGHRS and CDR2 YFSETQ come from the germline V gene. DNA of the CDR3: TGCGCCAGCAGCTTGCCCACTAGCGCTTCCTACAATGAGCAGTTCTTC. Translated: CASSLPTSASYNEQFF.

This clone was recorded a few times. The V call is TRBV2, the J call TRBJ2-1; tentatively, D is TRBD1 (5 bases). The CDR3 covers 15 residues. The V gene's germline CDR1 is SNHLY and CDR2 FYNNEI. V was clipped by 3 bases and J by 5 bases, with 14 bases between them. CDR3 sequence: CASSESRTGNNEQFF. The DNA for the CDR3 is TGTGCCAGCAGTGAGAGTAGAACAGGCAACAATGAGCAGTTCTTC. Full variable domain (missing parts from reference TRBV2 and TRBJ2-1): EPEVTQTPSHQVTQMGQEVILRCVPISNHLYFYWYRQILGQKVEFLVSFYNNEISEKSEIFDDQFSVERPDGSNFTLKIRSTKLEDSAMYFCASSESRTGNNEQFFGPGTRLTVL.

The CDR3 sequence: CAWTPGWGRGYGYTF. CDR3 nucleotides: TGTGCCTGGACCCCCGGGTGGGGGCGAGGCTATGGCTACACCTTC. V gene TRBV30 combines with J gene TRBJ1-2; D might be TRBD1 (6 bases). V was cut by 4 bases and J by 4 bases, with 19 bases left in between. The CDR3 loop spans 15 amino acids. Germline CDR1 and CDR2: GTSNPN and SVGIG (reference sequence).

The J gene is TRBJ2-1, the V gene TRBV28; 8 bases fit TRBD1. J was trimmed by 7 bases and V by 3 bases; bases with no gene match: 8. Germline V gene data show CDR1 as MDHEN and CDR2 as SYDVKM. The CDR3 is 15 residues long. Here the CDR3 reads CASSFLDRGTNEQFF. CDR3 in DNA: TGTGCCAGCAGTTTCCTCGACAGGGGTACAAATGAGCAGTTCTTC.

V gene TRBV27 combines with J gene TRBJ1-1; D not resolved. CDR1 MNHEY and CDR2 SMNVEV come from the germline V gene (reference sequence). V lost 2 bases, J lost 7 bases, and 17 bases lay in between. The CDR3 length is 15 residues. CDR3 in amino acids: CASSLNPTTRDEAFF. For the CDR3, the DNA is TGTGCCAGCAGTTTAAATCCCACAACGAGGGATGAAGCTTTCTTT.

Remarks on this clone: The sample has other DNA sequences that encode this CDR3 too. The V and J genes are TRBV7-6 and TRBJ2-1, with a tentative D call TRBD2 (6 bases). Trimming took 6 bases from V and 1 from J, leaving 25 bases between them. Germline CDR1 SGHVS, CDR2 FNYEAQ. There are 19 residues in the CDR3. The CDR3 spells CASSYPGRDSSGSYNEQFF. The CDR3 DNA reads TGTGCCAGCAGTTACCCGGGACGGGACTCTAGTGGATCCTACAATGAGCAGTTCTTC.

The chain is built from TRBV9 and TRBJ1-1; 8 nucleotides match TRBD1. The CDR3 has 16 amino acids. Trimming removed 3 bases from V and 2 bases from J; junction bases left unmatched: 9. Germline V gene lookup returns CDR1 SGDLS and CDR2 YYNGEE. CDR3 sequence (DNA): TGTGCCAGCAGCGCACAGGGGGGCGGGATCAACACTGAAGCTTTCTTT. As protein: CASSAQGGGINTEAFF.

The V call is TRBV6-5, the J call TRBJ1-1; a weak D match, TRBD1 (5 bases). The germline V gene encodes CDR1 MNHEY and CDR2 SVGAGI. The CDR3 consists of 14 residues. V was shortened by 6 bases and J by 0 bases, with 11 bases between the two germline ends. The DNA of the CDR3 is TGTGCCAGCAGCCGCGACAGCCTGAACACTGAAGCTTTCTTT. As protein: CASSRDSLNTEAFF.

This chain uses TRBV6-1 with TRBJ2-1, with D maybe TRBD2 (6 bases). CDR3 size: 14 residues. Germline CDR1 reads MNHNS; CDR2 reads SASEGT. V lost 6 bases, J lost 3 bases, and 12 bases lay in between. The CDR3 is CASSRLVGYNEQFF. The CDR3 nucleotides read TGTGCCAGCAGCCGACTAGTGGGCTACAATGAGCAGTTCTTC.

The chain recombines TRBV4-2 with TRBJ1-3; TRBD1 matches 9 bases. The CDR3 is made up of 17 amino acids. Trimming took 2 bases from V and 4 from J; bases not matched to a gene: 9. Germline CDR1 is LGHNA and CDR2 is YNFKEQ. CDR3 sequence reads: CASSQPGWTGVGNTIYF. The CDR3, as DNA: TGTGCCAGCAGCCAACCCGGCTGGACAGGGGTAGGAAACACCATATATTTT.